These T cell receptor beta chains were read from a single sample in a study of metastatic and nonmetastatic thyroid tumors. TCRdb re-processed the PCR reads through MiXCR. The data contain 25,000 to 30,000 clones, approximately 22% of them singletons. Sequencing was carried out using blood. All receptors derive from a male donor with papillary thyroid cancer or a benign thyroid nodule (not recorded which). Some clones in this sample may be carry-over from other donors' samples. Each CDR3 is given with its conserved first and last residue. Fields, in order: clone size, D gene, V gene, J gene, CDR3 DNA, CDR3 protein. A D gene is named only where the DNA matches it firmly. Some rows mark clone size as missing; the rest say once, few, many or name a class of expanded clone.

abundance: -; d_gene: -; v_gene: TRBV5-1; j_gene: TRBJ1-4; CDR3nt: TGCGCCAGCATCTTGTCCGGGTCAACTAATGAAAAACTGTTTTTT; CDR3aa: CASILSGSTNEKLFF
abundance: many; d_gene: TRBD1; v_gene: TRBV7-8; j_gene: TRBJ1-1; CDR3nt: TGTGCCAGCAGCTTCCTGTCAGGGGGCCCTGACACTGAAGCTTTCTTT; CDR3aa: CASSFLSGGPDTEAFF
abundance: many; d_gene: -; v_gene: TRBV5-1; j_gene: TRBJ2-7; CDR3nt: TGCGCCAGCAGCTCCTCCTACGAGCAGTACTTC; CDR3aa: CASSSSYEQYF
abundance: once; d_gene: -; v_gene: TRBV4-1; j_gene: TRBJ1-2; CDR3nt: TGCGCCAGCAGCCACGATGAGACATCTGTATATGGCTACACCTTC; CDR3aa: CASSHDETSVYGYTF
abundance: many; d_gene: -; v_gene: TRBV20-1; j_gene: TRBJ1-4; CDR3nt: TGCAGTGCTCGGGAACCCTTAAACAGCGAAAAACTGTTTTTT; CDR3aa: CSAREPLNSEKLFF
abundance: many; d_gene: -; v_gene: TRBV10-1; j_gene: TRBJ2-1; CDR3nt: TGCGCCAGCAGTGAGGGAGACTACAATGAGCAGTTCTTC; CDR3aa: CASSEGDYNEQFF
abundance: many; d_gene: -; v_gene: TRBV27; j_gene: TRBJ1-1; CDR3nt: TGTGCCAGCCACCGTCTCGGTACTGAAGCTTTCTTT; CDR3aa: CASHRLGTEAFF
abundance: many; d_gene: -; v_gene: TRBV12-3/TRBV12-4; j_gene: TRBJ1-2; CDR3nt: TGTGCCAGCAGTTTAGGGTACAGCGCTGGCTACACCTTC; CDR3aa: CASSLGYSAGYTF
abundance: few; d_gene: -; v_gene: TRBV19; j_gene: TRBJ2-7; CDR3nt: TGTGCCAGTAGTCAACAGCATAGTTCCTACGAGCAGTACTTC; CDR3aa: CASSQQHSSYEQYF
abundance: many; d_gene: -; v_gene: TRBV4-3; j_gene: TRBJ2-2; CDR3nt: TGCGCCAGCAGCCAAGAGTCGCGGGGCACCGGGGAGCTGTTTTTT; CDR3aa: CASSQESRGTGELFF
abundance: many; d_gene: TRBD2; v_gene: TRBV28; j_gene: TRBJ2-1; CDR3nt: TGTGCCAGCCGGGGGGGGTACAATGAGCAGTTCTTC; CDR3aa: CASRGGYNEQFF
abundance: many; d_gene: -; v_gene: TRBV6-1; j_gene: TRBJ2-7; CDR3nt: TGTGCCAGCAGTGATGCCTTACAGGAGCCATACGAGCAGTACTTC; CDR3aa: CASSDALQEPYEQYF
abundance: many; d_gene: -; v_gene: TRBV11-1; j_gene: TRBJ1-3; CDR3nt: TGTGCCAGCAGCTTAGTCATAGGGCGGCGATCTGGAAACACCATATATTTT; CDR3aa: CASSLVIGRRSGNTIYF
abundance: medium-sized; d_gene: TRBD1; v_gene: TRBV5-1; j_gene: TRBJ1-1; CDR3nt: TGCGCCAGCAGCAAGCTCCTGGACAGGACAAGGAACACTGAAGCTTTCTTT; CDR3aa: CASSKLLDRTRNTEAFF
abundance: many; d_gene: -; v_gene: TRBV18; j_gene: TRBJ2-7; CDR3nt: TGTGCCAGCTCACTTCGGGGCGCTAGCTACGAGCAGTACTTC; CDR3aa: CASSLRGASYEQYF